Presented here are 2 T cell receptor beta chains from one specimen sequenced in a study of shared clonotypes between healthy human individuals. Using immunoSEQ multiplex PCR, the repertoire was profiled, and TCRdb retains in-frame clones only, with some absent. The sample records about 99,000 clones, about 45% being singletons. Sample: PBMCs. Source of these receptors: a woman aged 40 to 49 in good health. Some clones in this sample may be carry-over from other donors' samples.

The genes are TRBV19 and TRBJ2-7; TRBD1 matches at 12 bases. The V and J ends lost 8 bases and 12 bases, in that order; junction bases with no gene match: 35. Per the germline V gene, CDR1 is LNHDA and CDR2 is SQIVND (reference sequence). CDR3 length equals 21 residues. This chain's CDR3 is CASSPGTGGPFGRPTYEGRYF. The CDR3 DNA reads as TGTGCCAGTTCCCCCGGGACAGGGGGCCCCTTTGGTCGGCCCACCTACGAGGGTCGGTACTTC.

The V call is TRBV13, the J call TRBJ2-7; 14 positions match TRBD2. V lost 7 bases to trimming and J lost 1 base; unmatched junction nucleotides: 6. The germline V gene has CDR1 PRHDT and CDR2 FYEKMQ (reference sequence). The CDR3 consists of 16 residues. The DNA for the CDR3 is TGTGCCAGCACCATAGGACTAGCGGGAGGTTCCTACGAGCAGTACTTC. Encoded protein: CASTIGLAGGSYEQYF.